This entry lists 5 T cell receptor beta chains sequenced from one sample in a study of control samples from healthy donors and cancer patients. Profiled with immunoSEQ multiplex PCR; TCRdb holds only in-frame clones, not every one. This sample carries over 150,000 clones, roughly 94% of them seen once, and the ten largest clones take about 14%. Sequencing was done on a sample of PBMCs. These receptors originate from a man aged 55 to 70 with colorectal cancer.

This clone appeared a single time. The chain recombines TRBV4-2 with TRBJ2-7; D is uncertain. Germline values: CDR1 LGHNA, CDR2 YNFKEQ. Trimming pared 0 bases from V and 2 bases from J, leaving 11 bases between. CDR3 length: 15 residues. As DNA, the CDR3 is TGTGCCAGCAGCCAAGAAGCCGACATCACCTACGAGCAGTACTTC. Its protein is CASSQEADITYEQYF.

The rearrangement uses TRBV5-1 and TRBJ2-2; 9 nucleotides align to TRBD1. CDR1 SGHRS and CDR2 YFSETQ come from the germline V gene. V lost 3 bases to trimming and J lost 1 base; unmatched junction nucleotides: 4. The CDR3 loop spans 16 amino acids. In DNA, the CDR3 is TGCGCCAGCAGCTACTTGGGACAGGGGAACACCGGGGAGCTGTTTTTT. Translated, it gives CASSYLGQGNTGELFF. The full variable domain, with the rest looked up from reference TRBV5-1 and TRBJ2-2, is KAGVTQTPRYLIKTRGQQVTLSCSPISGHRSVSWYQQTPGQGLQFLFEYFSETQRNKGNFPGRFSGRQFSNSRSEMNVSTLELGDSALYLCASSYLGQGNTGELFFGEGSRLTVL.

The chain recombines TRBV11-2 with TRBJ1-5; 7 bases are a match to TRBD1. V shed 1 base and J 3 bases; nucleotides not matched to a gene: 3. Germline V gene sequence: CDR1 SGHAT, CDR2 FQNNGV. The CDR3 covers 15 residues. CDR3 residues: CASSLGQGVNQPQHF. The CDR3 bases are TGTGCCAGCAGCTTAGGACAGGGCGTCAATCAGCCCCAGCATTTT.

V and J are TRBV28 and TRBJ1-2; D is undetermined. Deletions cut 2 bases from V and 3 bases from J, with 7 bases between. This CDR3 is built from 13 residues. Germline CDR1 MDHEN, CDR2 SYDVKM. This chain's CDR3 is CASSLMGYYGYTF. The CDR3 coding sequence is TGTGCCAGCAGTTTAATGGGGTACTATGGCTACACCTTC.

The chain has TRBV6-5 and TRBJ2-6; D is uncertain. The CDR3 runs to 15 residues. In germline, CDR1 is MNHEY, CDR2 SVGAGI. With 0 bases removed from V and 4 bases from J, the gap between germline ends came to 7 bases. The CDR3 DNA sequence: TGTGCCAGCAGTTACTCGGATGCCGGGGCCAACGTCCTGACTTTC. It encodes CASSYSDAGANVLTF.